The rows below give T cell receptor beta chains drawn from one sample of a study of T cells in narcolepsy. The repertoire was sequenced with immunoSEQ multiplex PCR; TCRdb's copy has only in-frame clones and lacks some. This sample yields roughly 34,000 clones, of which approximately 86% are seen a single time; roughly 0.89% belongs to the top ten. Source material: CD45RA- memory CD4+ T cells from PBMCs. All receptors come from a human donor with narcolepsy. The CDR3 runs from the conserved cysteine through the conserved F or W. The D gene is left open where the match is weak. Size values are once, few and many counts, or a class for expanded clones, and some rows have none.

CDR3 DNA,CDR3 protein,clone size,J gene,V gene,D gene
TGTGCCAGTAGTATCACAGCGGGACCCTACAATGAGCAGTTCTTC,CASSITAGPYNEQFF,NA,TRBJ2-1,TRBV19,TRBD2
TGTGCCAGCAGTTACGTGGACGGGGCCTACGAGCAGTACTTC,CASSYVDGAYEQYF,NA,TRBJ2-7,TRBV6-6,NA
TGTGCCAGCAGTGCTTTCGGGGGTTCTGGGGCCAACGTCCTGACTTTC,CASSAFGGSGANVLTF,NA,TRBJ2-6,TRBV2,NA
TGTGCCAGCAGTCCGTCACAGGGGACTGAAGCTTTCTTT,CASSPSQGTEAFF,NA,TRBJ1-1,TRBV27,TRBD1
TGTGCCAGCAGCGTAGCCGGGACAGTCGGCCTCGAGCAGTACTTC,CASSVAGTVGLEQYF,once,TRBJ2-7,TRBV9,TRBD1
TGCGCCAGCCAAAGAACAGGGGGCCAGAACGAGCAGTACTTC,CASQRTGGQNEQYF,NA,TRBJ2-7,TRBV5-1,TRBD1
TGTGCCAGTAGTATATCAGCGGCCGATTCCTACGAGCAGTACTTC,CASSISAADSYEQYF,NA,TRBJ2-7,TRBV19,NA
TGCGCCAGCAGTCGGCCCGTGTTGGCAGTCAACAATGAGCAGTTCTTC,CASSRPVLAVNNEQFF,NA,TRBJ2-1,TRBV23-1,NA
TGTGCCAGTAGTATCGGGGGGGGCACAGATACGCAGTATTTT,CASSIGGGTDTQYF,NA,TRBJ2-3,TRBV19,TRBD2
TGTGCCAGCAGTTTGACGCGTAATTCACCCCTCCACTTT,CASSLTRNSPLHF,NA,TRBJ1-6,TRBV28,NA
TGCGCCAGCAGCCAAGACGGGAGAAAGGGTAGTGAGCAGTTCTTC,CASSQDGRKGSEQFF,NA,TRBJ2-1,TRBV4-3,NA
TGTGCCAGCAGGGACGGGACAGGGTGGGGCGGAAAACTGTTTTTT,CASRDGTGWGGKLFF,NA,TRBJ1-4,TRBV28,TRBD1
TGTGCCAGCAGCCCCGGACAGGCGGAAAATTCACCCCTCCACTTT,CASSPGQAENSPLHF,few,TRBJ1-6,TRBV7-8,TRBD1
TGTGCCAGCAGCTTGACGACGGTAAATGGCTACACCTTC,CASSLTTVNGYTF,NA,TRBJ1-2,TRBV7-9,NA
TGTGCCAGCAGCTTAGTCGCGGGAGGAAGGTACGAGCAGTACTTC,CASSLVAGGRYEQYF,few,TRBJ2-7,TRBV11-2,TRBD2
TGTGCCAGCAGCCAGGATAGCCACGATACGCAGTATTTT,CASSQDSHDTQYF,NA,TRBJ2-3,TRBV4-2,NA
TGCGCCAGCAGCTTTGGCAGGGATAGCACAGATACGCAGTATTTT,CASSFGRDSTDTQYF,NA,TRBJ2-3,TRBV5-1,NA
TGTGCCAGCAGTTTCTTGGAGAGCACTGAAGCTTTCTTT,CASSFLESTEAFF,NA,TRBJ1-1,TRBV27,NA
TGCGCCAGCAGCCAAAACAGGGGAGGTCGGTACGAGCAGTACTTC,CASSQNRGGRYEQYF,NA,TRBJ2-7,TRBV4-1,NA
TGTGCCTGGAGGGGGCAGGGCTCCTATGGCTACACCTTC,CAWRGQGSYGYTF,NA,TRBJ1-2,TRBV30,NA
TGTGCCAGCAGCTTAGGGGGCGGGGCCCCCGAGGGGGAGCAGTTCTTC,CASSLGGGAPEGEQFF,NA,TRBJ2-1,TRBV7-6,NA
TGCGCCAGCAGCCAATCACTAGCGGAGATCTACAATGAGCAGTTCTTC,CASSQSLAEIYNEQFF,NA,TRBJ2-1,TRBV4-1,TRBD2
TGTGCCAGCAGCGTAGCGGACAGGGCGTGGCTTGTGAACACTGAAGCTTTCTTT,CASSVADRAWLVNTEAFF,NA,TRBJ1-1,TRBV9,TRBD1
TGTGCCAGTACAGGTAATGAGCAGTTCTTC,CASTGNEQFF,NA,TRBJ2-1,TRBV19,NA
TGTGCCTGGAGTGACCTGACAGGGCGATTCTACGAGCAGTACTTC,CAWSDLTGRFYEQYF,NA,TRBJ2-7,TRBV30,TRBD1
TGTGCCAGCGATCACGGACAGAGGAACACTGAAGCTTTCTTT,CASDHGQRNTEAFF,NA,TRBJ1-1,TRBV6-6,NA
TGTGCCAGCGCTCCGGGACAGGGGCAAGAGCAGTACTTC,CASAPGQGQEQYF,once,TRBJ2-7,TRBV7-3,TRBD1
TGTGCCAGCAGCTTACCTACCCACACAGATACGCAGTATTTT,CASSLPTHTDTQYF,NA,TRBJ2-3,TRBV5-8,NA
TGCGCCAGCAGCCAAGCGTCCCGGGGCACAGATACGCAGTATTTT,CASSQASRGTDTQYF,NA,TRBJ2-3,TRBV4-3,NA
TGTGCCAGCAGTTGGGGGGGTGCAGATACGCAGTATTTT,CASSWGGADTQYF,NA,TRBJ2-3,TRBV5-4,TRBD2
TGTGCCAGCAGCCGGGACTCCTACGAGCAGTACTTC,CASSRDSYEQYF,NA,TRBJ2-7,TRBV11-1,NA
TGCGCCAGCAGCCGGACTAGCGGGGAGCCCTACAATGAGCAGTTCTTC,CASSRTSGEPYNEQFF,NA,TRBJ2-1,TRBV4-1,TRBD2
TGTGCCAGCAGCCCCGGCCTCTACGAGCAGTACTTC,CASSPGLYEQYF,NA,TRBJ2-7,TRBV11-3,NA
TGCGCCAGCAGCCAAGAACCCCCCGGGACCCATAACTATGGCTACACCTTC,CASSQEPPGTHNYGYTF,NA,TRBJ1-2,TRBV4-1,NA
TGCGCCAGCAGCCAAGATCTTGGCGATCCACCCCATGGCTACACCTTC,CASSQDLGDPPHGYTF,NA,TRBJ1-2,TRBV4-3,NA
TGCGCCAGCAGCCAAGAAATGGTGGTGGGTGAGCAGTTCTTC,CASSQEMVVGEQFF,NA,TRBJ2-1,TRBV4-3,NA
TGTGCCAGCAGCCAAGAAGGGGGGAGAGGCTCACCCCTCCACTTT,CASSQEGGRGSPLHF,NA,TRBJ1-6,TRBV4-2,NA
TGTGCCAGCAGTTTGCGGGACCCCCGACTCGCAGATACGCAGTATTTT,CASSLRDPRLADTQYF,NA,TRBJ2-3,TRBV27,NA
TGTGCCAGCAGCGCAGACTGGGGGGAAAAACTGTTTTTT,CASSADWGEKLFF,NA,TRBJ1-4,TRBV7-8,NA
TGTGCCAGCAGCCCCGGGGGGCCCAATCAGCCCCAGCATTTT,CASSPGGPNQPQHF,NA,TRBJ1-5,TRBV28,NA
TGTGCCAGCAGTGGGACTAGCAGGTACAATGAGCAGTTCTTC,CASSGTSRYNEQFF,NA,TRBJ2-1,TRBV28,TRBD2
TGTGCCAGTAGTACGACCCGGTGGGATACGCAGTATTTT,CASSTTRWDTQYF,NA,TRBJ2-3,TRBV19,NA
TGTGCCAGCACCGGACAGACCTATAACGGCTACACCTTC,CASTGQTYNGYTF,NA,TRBJ1-2,TRBV6-6,NA
TGTGCCAGCAGCGTAGGGGGAATCGGCGCCACTGAAGCTTTCTTT,CASSVGGIGATEAFF,NA,TRBJ1-1,TRBV9,NA
TGTGCCAGCACCTCTCGACAGGAGTCCTACAATGAGCAGTTCTTC,CASTSRQESYNEQFF,NA,TRBJ2-1,TRBV9,NA
TGTGCCAGTATGCCGCGTAATCAGCCCCAGCATTTT,CASMPRNQPQHF,NA,TRBJ1-5,TRBV19,NA
TGTGCCAGCAGTGCCGTCATGTATTCACCCCTCCACTTT,CASSAVMYSPLHF,NA,TRBJ1-6,TRBV6-1,NA
TGTGCCAGCAGCTCCGGAGTCCCATACGAGCAGTACTTC,CASSSGVPYEQYF,NA,TRBJ2-7,TRBV7-2,NA
TGTGCCAGCAGAAGGGACTACGAGCAGTACTTC,CASRRDYEQYF,NA,TRBJ2-7,TRBV6-1,NA
TGTGCCAGCAGCGCTCTTAATTCACCCCTCCACTTT,CASSALNSPLHF,NA,TRBJ1-6,TRBV9,NA
TGTGCCAGCAGCTTAGGCGGGCAAAACATTCAGTACTTC,CASSLGGQNIQYF,NA,TRBJ2-4,TRBV11-3,NA
TGTGCCAGCAGCTTAGATTCTAGGACAGGGGGCGAGCAGTACTTC,CASSLDSRTGGEQYF,NA,TRBJ2-7,TRBV7-8,TRBD1